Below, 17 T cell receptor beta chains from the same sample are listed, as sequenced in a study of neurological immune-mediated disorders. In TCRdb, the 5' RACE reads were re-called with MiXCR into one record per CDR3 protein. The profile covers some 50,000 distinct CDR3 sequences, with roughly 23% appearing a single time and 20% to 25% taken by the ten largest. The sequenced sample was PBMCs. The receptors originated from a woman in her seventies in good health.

The DNA of the CDR3 is TGTGCCAGCAGCAACTTACAGGGGGCGGACGAGCAGTACTTC. Amino acid sequence: CASSNLQGADEQYF. The chain has TRBV27 and TRBJ2-7, with TRBD1 matching 9 bases. After removal of 6 bases from V and 5 bases from J, the junction contained 8 bases not matched to a gene. The V gene's germline CDR1 is MNHEY and CDR2 SMNVEV (reference sequence). The CDR3 has 14 residues.

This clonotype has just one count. The CDR3 region has the DNA TGTGCCAGCTCACCGGGACTAGCGGGACAAATAAGAAATGAGCAGTTCTTC. This translates into CASSPGLAGQIRNEQFF. The rearrangement joins TRBV18 to TRBJ2-1; 13 bases agree with TRBD2. Germline lookup yields CDR1 KGHSH and CDR2 LQKENI. The CDR3 loop spans 17 amino acids. Trimming removed 3 bases from V and 7 bases from J; junction bases left unmatched: 9.

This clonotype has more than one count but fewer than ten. DNA of the CDR3: TGCGCCAGCAGCTTGGAGGGATGGACAGATACGCAGTATTTT. This codes for CASSLEGWTDTQYF. V and J are TRBV5-1 and TRBJ2-3; the D is unclear. Per the germline V gene, CDR1 is SGHRS and CDR2 is YFSETQ. The V end lost 0 bases, the J end lost 3 bases, and 8 bases lay between the germline ends. The CDR3 spans 14 residues.

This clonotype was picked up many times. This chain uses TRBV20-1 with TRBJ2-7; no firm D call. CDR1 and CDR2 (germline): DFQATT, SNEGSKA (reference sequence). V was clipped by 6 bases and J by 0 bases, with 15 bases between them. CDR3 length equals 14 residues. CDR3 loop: CSAQRAPGSYEQYF. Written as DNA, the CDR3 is TGCAGTGCCCAACGGGCTCCTGGCTCCTACGAGCAGTACTTC.

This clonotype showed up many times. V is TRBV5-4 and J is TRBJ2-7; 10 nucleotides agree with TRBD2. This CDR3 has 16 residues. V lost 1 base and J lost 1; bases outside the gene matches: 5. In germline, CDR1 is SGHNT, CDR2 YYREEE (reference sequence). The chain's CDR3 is CASSLQGAGGSYEQYF. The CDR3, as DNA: TGTGCCAGCAGCTTGCAGGGAGCGGGAGGGTCCTACGAGCAGTACTTC.

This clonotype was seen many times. The CDR3 sequence: CASSQVQGSGSPLHF. CDR3 DNA: TGTGCCAGCAGCCAGGTACAGGGGTCTGGATCACCCCTCCACTTT. The chain has TRBV4-2 and TRBJ1-6; 7 nucleotides line up with TRBD1. The CDR3 sequence is 15 residues long. Germline CDR1 LGHNA, CDR2 YNFKEQ. Unmatched junction bases numbered 9, after V lost 3 bases and J lost 10 bases.

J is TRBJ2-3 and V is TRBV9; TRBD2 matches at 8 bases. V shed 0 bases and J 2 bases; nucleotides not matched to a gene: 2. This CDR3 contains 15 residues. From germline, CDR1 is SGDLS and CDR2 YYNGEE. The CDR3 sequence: CASSVDGGDTDTQYF. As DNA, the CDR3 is TGTGCCAGCAGCGTAGACGGGGGGGACACAGATACGCAGTATTTT.

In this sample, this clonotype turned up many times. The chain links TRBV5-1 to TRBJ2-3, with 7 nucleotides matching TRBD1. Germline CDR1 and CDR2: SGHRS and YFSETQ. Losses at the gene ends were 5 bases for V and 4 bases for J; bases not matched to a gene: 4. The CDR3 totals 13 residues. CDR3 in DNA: TGCGCCAGCAGTGACAGGGCGTCAGATACGCAGTATTTT. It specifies CASSDRASDTQYF. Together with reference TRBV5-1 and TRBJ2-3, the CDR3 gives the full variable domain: KAGVTQTPRYLIKTRGQQVTLSCSPISGHRSVSWYQQTPGQGLQFLFEYFSETQRNKGNFPGRFSGRQFSNSRSEMNVSTLELGDSALYLCASSDRASDTQYFGPGTRLTVL.

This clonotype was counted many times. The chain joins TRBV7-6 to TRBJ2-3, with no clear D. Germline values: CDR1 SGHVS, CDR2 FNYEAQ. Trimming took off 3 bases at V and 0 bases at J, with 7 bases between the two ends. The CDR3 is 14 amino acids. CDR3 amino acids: CASSLAPSTDTQYF. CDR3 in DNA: TGTGCCAGCAGCTTGGCCCCGAGCACAGATACGCAGTATTTT.

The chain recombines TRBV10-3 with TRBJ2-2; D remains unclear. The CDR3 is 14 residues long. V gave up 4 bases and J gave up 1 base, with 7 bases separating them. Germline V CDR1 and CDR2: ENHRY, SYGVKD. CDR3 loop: CAISARQNTGELFF. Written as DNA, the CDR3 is TGTGCCATCAGTGCCCGACAGAACACCGGGGAGCTGTTTTTT.

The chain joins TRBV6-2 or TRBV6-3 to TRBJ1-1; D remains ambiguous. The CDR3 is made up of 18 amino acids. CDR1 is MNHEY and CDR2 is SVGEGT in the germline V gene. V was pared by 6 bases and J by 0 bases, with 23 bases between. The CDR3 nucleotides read TGTGCCAGCAGCCTCGACTTATTTCTCTGGACGGTGAACACTGAAGCTTTCTTT. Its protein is CASSLDLFLWTVNTEAFF.

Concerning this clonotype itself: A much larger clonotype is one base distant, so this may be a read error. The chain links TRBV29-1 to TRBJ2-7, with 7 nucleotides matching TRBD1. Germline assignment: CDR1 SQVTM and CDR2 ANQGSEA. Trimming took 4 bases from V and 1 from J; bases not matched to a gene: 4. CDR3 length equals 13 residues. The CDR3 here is CSVGGTDSYEQYF. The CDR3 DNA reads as TGCAGCGTTGGGGGGACAGATTCCTACGAGCAGTACTTC.

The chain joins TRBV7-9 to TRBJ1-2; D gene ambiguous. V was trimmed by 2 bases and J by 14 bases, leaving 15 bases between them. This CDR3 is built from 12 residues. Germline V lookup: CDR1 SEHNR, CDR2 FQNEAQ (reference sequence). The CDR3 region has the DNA TGTGCCAGCAGCTTAACGTACCGGGCTCAGACCTTC. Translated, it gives CASSLTYRAQTF.

CDR3 sequence (DNA): TGCAGTTGCTGGACTAGCGGGTATGGGGGGCAAGAGACCCAGTACTTC. Protein product: CSCWTSGYGGQETQYF. This chain uses TRBV20-1 with TRBJ2-5; TRBD2 matches at 11 bases. The CDR3 sequence is 16 residues long. Per the germline V gene, CDR1 is DFQATT and CDR2 is SNEGSKA (reference sequence). Trimming cost V 8 bases and J 2 bases; bases outside gene matches: 13.

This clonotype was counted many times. CDR3 coding DNA: TGTGCCAGCAGTTCCCAGCGGGAGCGATCCTACGAGCAGTACTTC. Residues: CASSSQRERSYEQYF. This chain links TRBV12-3 or TRBV12-4 with TRBJ2-7; 8 positions agree with TRBD2. The CDR3 has 15 residues. The V and J ends lost 4 bases and 1 base, in that order; junction bases with no gene match: 6.

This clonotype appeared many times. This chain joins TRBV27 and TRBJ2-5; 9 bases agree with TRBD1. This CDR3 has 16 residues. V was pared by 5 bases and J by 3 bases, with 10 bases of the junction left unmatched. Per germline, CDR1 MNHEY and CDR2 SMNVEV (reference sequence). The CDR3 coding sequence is TGTGCCAGCAGTGCCCTCGGCGGGACAGGGAAAGAGACCCAGTACTTC. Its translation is CASSALGGTGKETQYF.

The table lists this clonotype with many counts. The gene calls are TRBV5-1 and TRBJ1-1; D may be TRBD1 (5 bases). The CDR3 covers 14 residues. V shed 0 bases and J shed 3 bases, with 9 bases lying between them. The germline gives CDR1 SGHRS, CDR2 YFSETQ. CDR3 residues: CASSLEGEDTEAFF. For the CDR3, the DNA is TGCGCCAGCAGCTTGGAAGGGGAGGACACTGAAGCTTTCTTT.